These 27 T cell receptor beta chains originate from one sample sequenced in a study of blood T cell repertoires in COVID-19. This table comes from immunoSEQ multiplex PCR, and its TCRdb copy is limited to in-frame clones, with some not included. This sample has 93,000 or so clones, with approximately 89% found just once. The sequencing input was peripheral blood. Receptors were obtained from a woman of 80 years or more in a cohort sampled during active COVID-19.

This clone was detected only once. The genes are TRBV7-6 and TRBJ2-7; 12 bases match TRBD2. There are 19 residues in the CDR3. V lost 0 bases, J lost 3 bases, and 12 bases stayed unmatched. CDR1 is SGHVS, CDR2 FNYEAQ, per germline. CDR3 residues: CASSLAAVLAGGIYYEQYF. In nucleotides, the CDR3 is TGTGCCAGCAGCTTAGCTGCTGTACTAGCGGGGGGAATATACTACGAGCAGTACTTC.

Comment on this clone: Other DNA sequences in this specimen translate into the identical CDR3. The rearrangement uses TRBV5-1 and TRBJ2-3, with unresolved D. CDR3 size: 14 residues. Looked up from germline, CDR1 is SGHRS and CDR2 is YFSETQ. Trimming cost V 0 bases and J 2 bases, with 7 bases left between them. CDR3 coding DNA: TGCGCCAGCAGCTTGGAACAGTCCACAGATACGCAGTATTTT. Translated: CASSLEQSTDTQYF.

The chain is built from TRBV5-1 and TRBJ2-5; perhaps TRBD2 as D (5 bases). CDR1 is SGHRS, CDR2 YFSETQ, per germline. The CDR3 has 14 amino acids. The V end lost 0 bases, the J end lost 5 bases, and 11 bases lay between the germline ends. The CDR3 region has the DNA TGCGCCAGCAGCTTGGAGAGGGATGGGGAGACCCAGTACTTC. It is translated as CASSLERDGETQYF.

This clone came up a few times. The CDR3 spells CASSSSRASYEQYF. The CDR3 DNA reads TGTGCCAGCAGCTCATCGAGGGCCTCCTACGAGCAGTACTTC. The V gene is TRBV11-2, the J gene TRBJ2-7; tentative D call: TRBD2 (5 bases). Germline values: CDR1 SGHAT, CDR2 FQNNGV. The CDR3 loop spans 14 amino acids. The ends were cut back, 4 bases at V and 0 bases at J, with 10 bases in the middle.

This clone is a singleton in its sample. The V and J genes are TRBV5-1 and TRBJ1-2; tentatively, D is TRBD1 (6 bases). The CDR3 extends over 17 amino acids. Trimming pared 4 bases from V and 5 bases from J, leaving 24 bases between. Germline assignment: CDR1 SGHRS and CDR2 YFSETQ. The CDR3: CASSGEGHTPRGYGYTF. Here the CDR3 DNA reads TGCGCCAGCAGCGGAGAGGGACATACACCCCGAGGGTATGGCTACACCTTC.

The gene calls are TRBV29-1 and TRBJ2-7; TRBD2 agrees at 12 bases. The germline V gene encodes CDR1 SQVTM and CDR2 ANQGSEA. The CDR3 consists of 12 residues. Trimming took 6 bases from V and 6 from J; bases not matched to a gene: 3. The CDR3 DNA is TGCAGCGTGACTAGCGGGAGTCCCGAGCAGTACTTC. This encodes CSVTSGSPEQYF.

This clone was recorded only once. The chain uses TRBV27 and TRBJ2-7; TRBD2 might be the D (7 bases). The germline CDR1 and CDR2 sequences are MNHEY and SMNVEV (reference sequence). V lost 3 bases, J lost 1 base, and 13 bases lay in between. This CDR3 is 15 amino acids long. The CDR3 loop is CASSLGGRVSYEQYF. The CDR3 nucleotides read TGTGCCAGCAGTTTGGGGGGGCGCGTTTCCTACGAGCAGTACTTC.

The CDR3 DNA is TGTGCCAGCACCCCAGCGGGAGGGCCTCTGGCTGGGGCCAACGTCCTGACTTTC. It is translated as CASTPAGGPLAGANVLTF. The genes are TRBV28 and TRBJ2-6; 10 nucleotides agree with TRBD2. The CDR3 runs to 18 residues. V dropped 7 bases and J dropped 2; count of bases not matched to a gene: 11. From germline, CDR1 is MDHEN and CDR2 SYDVKM. The full variable domain, rest sourced from reference TRBV28 and TRBJ2-6, is DVKVTQSSRYLVKRTGEKVFLECVQDMDHENMFWYRQDPGLGLRLIYFSYDVKMKEKGDIPEGYSVSREKKERFSLILESASTNQTSMYLCASTPAGGPLAGANVLTFGAGSRLTVL.

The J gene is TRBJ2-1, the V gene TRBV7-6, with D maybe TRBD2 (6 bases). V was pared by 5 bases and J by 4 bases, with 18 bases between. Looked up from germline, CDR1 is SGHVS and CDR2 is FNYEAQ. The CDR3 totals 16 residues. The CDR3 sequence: CASSVGTPSIYNEQFF. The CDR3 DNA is TGTGCCAGCAGCGTTGGGACTCCTTCGATATACAATGAGCAGTTCTTC.

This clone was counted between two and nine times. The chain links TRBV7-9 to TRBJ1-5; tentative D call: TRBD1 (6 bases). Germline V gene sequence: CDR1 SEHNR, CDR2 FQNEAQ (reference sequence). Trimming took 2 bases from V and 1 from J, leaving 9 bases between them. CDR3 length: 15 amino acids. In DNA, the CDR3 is TGTGCCAGCAGCTTATCCGGACAGAGCAATCAGCCCCAGCATTTT. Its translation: CASSLSGQSNQPQHF.

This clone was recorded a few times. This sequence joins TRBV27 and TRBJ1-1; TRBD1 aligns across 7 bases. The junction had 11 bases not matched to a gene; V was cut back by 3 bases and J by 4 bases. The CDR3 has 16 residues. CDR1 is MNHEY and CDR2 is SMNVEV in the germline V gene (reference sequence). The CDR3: CASSFSGQVRSTEAFF. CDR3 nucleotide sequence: TGTGCCAGCAGTTTTAGCGGACAGGTGAGATCCACTGAAGCTTTCTTT.

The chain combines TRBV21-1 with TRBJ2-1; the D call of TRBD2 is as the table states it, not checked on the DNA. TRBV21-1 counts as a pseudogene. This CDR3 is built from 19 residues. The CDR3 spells CASSKVEPGRESSYNEQFF. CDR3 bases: TGTGCCAGCAGCAAAGTCGAGCCGGGGCGGGAGAGCTCCTACAATGAGCAGTTCTTC.

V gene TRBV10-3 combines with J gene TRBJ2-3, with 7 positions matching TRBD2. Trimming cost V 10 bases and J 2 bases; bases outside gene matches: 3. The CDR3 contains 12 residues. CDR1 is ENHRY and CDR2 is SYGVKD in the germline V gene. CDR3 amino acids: CASRDYTDTQYF. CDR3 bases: TGTGCCAGCCGGGACTACACAGATACGCAGTATTTT.

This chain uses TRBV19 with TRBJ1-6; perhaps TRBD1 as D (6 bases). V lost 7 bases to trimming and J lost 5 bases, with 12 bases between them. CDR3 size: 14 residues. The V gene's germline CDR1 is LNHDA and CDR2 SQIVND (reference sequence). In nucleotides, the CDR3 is TGTGCCAGTACTCACAGGGTGAATAATTCACCCCTCCACTTT. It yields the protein CASTHRVNNSPLHF.

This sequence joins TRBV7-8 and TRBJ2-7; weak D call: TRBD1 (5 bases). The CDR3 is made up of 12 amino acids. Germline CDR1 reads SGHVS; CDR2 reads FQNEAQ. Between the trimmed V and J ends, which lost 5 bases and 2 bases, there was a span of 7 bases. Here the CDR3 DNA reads TGTGCCAGCAGCCCGGACACCTACGAGCAGTACTTC. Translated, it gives CASSPDTYEQYF.

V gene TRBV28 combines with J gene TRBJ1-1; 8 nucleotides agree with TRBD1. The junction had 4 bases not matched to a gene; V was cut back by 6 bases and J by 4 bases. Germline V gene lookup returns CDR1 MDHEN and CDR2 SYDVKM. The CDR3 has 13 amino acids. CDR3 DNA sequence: TGTGCCAGCAGGGCTGGACAGGGCACTGAAGCTTTCTTT. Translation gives CASRAGQGTEAFF.

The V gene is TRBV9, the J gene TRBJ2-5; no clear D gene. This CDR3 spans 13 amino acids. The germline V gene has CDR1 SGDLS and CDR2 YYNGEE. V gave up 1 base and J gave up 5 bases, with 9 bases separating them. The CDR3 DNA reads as TGTGCCAGCAGCGTAAGGTCGGAGGAGACCCAGTACTTC. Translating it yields CASSVRSEETQYF.

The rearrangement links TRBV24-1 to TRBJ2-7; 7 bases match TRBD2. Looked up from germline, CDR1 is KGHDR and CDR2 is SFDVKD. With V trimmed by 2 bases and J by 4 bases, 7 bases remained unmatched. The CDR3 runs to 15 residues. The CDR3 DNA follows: TGTGCCACCAGTGATTCCGGGACTACTATATACGAGCAGTACTTC. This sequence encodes CATSDSGTTIYEQYF.

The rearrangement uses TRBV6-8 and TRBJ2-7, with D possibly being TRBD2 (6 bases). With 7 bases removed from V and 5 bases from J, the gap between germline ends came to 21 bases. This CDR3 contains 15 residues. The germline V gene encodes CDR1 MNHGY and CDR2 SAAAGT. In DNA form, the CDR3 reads TGTGCCAGCACCGCGGGATGTGGGTGGGCTGACGAGCAGTACTTC. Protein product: CASTAGCGWADEQYF.

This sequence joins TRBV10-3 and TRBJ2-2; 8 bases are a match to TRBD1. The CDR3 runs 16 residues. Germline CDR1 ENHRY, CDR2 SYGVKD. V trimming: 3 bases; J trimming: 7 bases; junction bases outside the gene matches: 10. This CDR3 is CAISDPGQEKGGELFF. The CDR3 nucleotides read TGTGCCATCAGTGACCCGGGACAGGAGAAGGGCGGGGAGCTGTTTTTT.

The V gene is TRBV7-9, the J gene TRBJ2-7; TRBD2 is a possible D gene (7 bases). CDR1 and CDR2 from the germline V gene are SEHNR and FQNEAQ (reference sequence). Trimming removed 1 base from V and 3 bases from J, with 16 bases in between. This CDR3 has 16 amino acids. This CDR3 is CASSLDIAGAGYEQYF. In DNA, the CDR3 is TGTGCCAGCAGCTTAGACATCGCGGGGGCCGGCTACGAGCAGTACTTC.

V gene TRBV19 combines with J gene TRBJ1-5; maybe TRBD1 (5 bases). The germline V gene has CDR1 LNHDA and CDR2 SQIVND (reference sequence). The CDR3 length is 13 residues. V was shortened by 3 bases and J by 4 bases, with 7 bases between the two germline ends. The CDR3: CASSMGGNQPQHF. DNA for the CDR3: TGTGCCAGTAGTATGGGGGGGAATCAGCCCCAGCATTTT.

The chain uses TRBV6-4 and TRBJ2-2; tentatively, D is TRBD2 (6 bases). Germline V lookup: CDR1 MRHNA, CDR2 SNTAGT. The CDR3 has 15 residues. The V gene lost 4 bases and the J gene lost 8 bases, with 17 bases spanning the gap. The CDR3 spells CASSVEGTLGGELFF. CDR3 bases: TGTGCCAGCAGTGTAGAGGGGACTCTCGGAGGGGAGCTGTTTTTT.

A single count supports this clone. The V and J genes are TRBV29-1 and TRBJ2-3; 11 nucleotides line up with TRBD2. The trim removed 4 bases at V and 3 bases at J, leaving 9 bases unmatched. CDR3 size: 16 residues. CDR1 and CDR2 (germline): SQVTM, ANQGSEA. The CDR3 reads CSVVVWGTSGTDTQYF. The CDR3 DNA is TGCAGCGTTGTTGTGTGGGGGACTAGCGGTACAGATACGCAGTATTTT.

DNA of the CDR3: TGTGCCAGCAGCCAAATTGGGGCATACAATGAGCAGTTCTTC. Its protein product is CASSQIGAYNEQFF. The genes are TRBV5-5 and TRBJ2-1; perhaps TRBD1 as D (5 bases). The CDR3 sequence is 14 residues long. Trimming removed 4 bases from V and 4 bases from J, with 12 bases in between. Germline V lookup: CDR1 SGHKS, CDR2 YYEKEE (reference sequence).

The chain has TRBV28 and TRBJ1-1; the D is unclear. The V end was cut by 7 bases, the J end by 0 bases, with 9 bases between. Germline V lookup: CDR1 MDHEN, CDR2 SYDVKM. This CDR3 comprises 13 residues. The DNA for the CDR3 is TGTGCCAGCATGTCAGGCTTGAACACTGAAGCTTTCTTT. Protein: CASMSGLNTEAFF.

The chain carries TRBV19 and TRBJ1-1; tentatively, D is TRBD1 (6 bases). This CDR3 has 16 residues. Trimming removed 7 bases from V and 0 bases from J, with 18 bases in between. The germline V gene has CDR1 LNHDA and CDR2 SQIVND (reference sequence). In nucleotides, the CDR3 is TGTGCCAGTACTTTCCTGGGGCAGGGGATGAACACTGAAGCTTTCTTT. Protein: CASTFLGQGMNTEAFF.